The 31 T cell receptor beta chains in this list originate from one sample, sequenced in a study of blood T cell repertoires in COVID-19. Method: immunoSEQ multiplex PCR; TCRdb's copy keeps in-frame clones and lacks some. The data show about 200,000 clones, around nine tenths seen once. The material sequenced was peripheral blood. The receptors shown here come from a woman in her forties with acute or convalescent COVID-19.

The chain links TRBV5-4 to TRBJ2-3; TRBD2 might be the D (7 bases). Trimming shortened V by 8 bases and J by 3 bases, and 13 bases separated the two germline ends. Germline V gene lookup returns CDR1 SGHNT and CDR2 YYREEE (reference sequence). The CDR3 runs 13 residues. CDR3 amino acids: CASRGASTDTQYF. CDR3 sequence (DNA): TGTGCCAGTCGGGGGGCCTCGACAGATACGCAGTATTTT.

The rearrangement uses TRBV14 and TRBJ2-1; TRBD2 matches 8 bases. Germline V gene sequence: CDR1 SGHDN, CDR2 FVKESK. This CDR3 comprises 16 residues. The V segment lost 0 bases and the J segment 8 bases; nucleotides outside the gene matches: 9. CDR3 sequence: CASSQDPGGILDEQFF. DNA for the CDR3: TGTGCCAGCAGCCAAGATCCGGGGGGGATCCTGGATGAGCAGTTCTTC.

This clone was seen only a few times. This chain links TRBV7-2 with TRBJ2-7; TRBD1 aligns across 8 bases. The V and J ends lost 5 bases and 5 bases, in that order; junction bases with no gene match: 5. The CDR3 has 13 residues. Germline V gene data show CDR1 as SGHTA and CDR2 as FQGNSA. The CDR3 bases are TGTGCCAGCAGCCGTGGACAGGGTAACGAGCAGTACGTC. This encodes CASSRGQGNEQYV.

The count of this clone is one. The rearrangement joins TRBV27 to TRBJ1-2, with D perhaps matching TRBD1 (6 bases). The germline V gene encodes CDR1 MNHEY and CDR2 SMNVEV (reference sequence). V lost 5 bases, J lost 11 bases, and 12 bases lay in between. CDR3 length equals 11 residues. The CDR3 bases are TGTGCCAGCAGTCATATAGGGGGTTACACCTTC. Translation gives CASSHIGGYTF.

V is TRBV3-1 (or the pseudogene TRBV3-2) and J is TRBJ2-7; D is possibly TRBD1 (6 bases). Deletions cut 1 base from V and 2 bases from J, with 12 bases between. Germline V gene sequence: CDR1 LGHDT, CDR2 YNNKEL (reference sequence). This CDR3 region has 15 residues. CDR3 bases: TGTGCCAGCAGCCAAGGAGCAGGGGCCACCTACGAGCAGTACGTC. Protein product: CASSQGAGATYEQYV.

V and J are TRBV10-1 and TRBJ1-2; 12 nucleotides line up with TRBD1. Germline CDR1 reads WNHNN; CDR2 reads SYGVQD (reference sequence). J gave up 8 bases and V 3 bases, and 7 bases lay outside the gene matches. This CDR3 comprises 15 residues. Here the CDR3 reads CASSDGTGGAAGYTF. The CDR3 DNA is TGCGCCAGCAGTGACGGGACAGGGGGCGCGGCGGGCTACACCTTC.

The chain has TRBV7-9 and TRBJ2-5; 7 bases match TRBD2. The CDR3 sequence is 13 residues long. V dropped 7 bases and J dropped 7; count of bases not matched to a gene: 9. In germline, CDR1 is SEHNR, CDR2 FQNEAQ (reference sequence). CDR3 sequence (DNA): TGTGCCAGCATCCGGGACTATGGTGGGACCCAGTACTTC. Translation: CASIRDYGGTQYF.

On this clone itself: In the same sample, other DNA sequences code for this CDR3. This chain links TRBV29-1 with TRBJ1-2, with 9 positions matching TRBD1. This CDR3 has 13 amino acids. Losses at the gene ends were 5 bases for V and 2 bases for J; bases not matched to a gene: 3. In germline, CDR1 is SQVTM, CDR2 ANQGSEA. CDR3 bases: TGCAGCGTTAGGACAGGGGCAAACTATGGCTACACCTTC. Its translation: CSVRTGANYGYTF.

V and J are TRBV15 and TRBJ1-2; 8 bases agree with TRBD1. The V and J ends lost 1 base and 8 bases, in that order; junction bases with no gene match: 9. The germline V gene encodes CDR1 LNHNV and CDR2 YYDKDF (reference sequence). The CDR3 sequence is 15 residues long. Here the CDR3 reads CATSRGEGQGAGYTF. The CDR3 region has the DNA TGTGCCACCAGCAGAGGGGAGGGGCAGGGGGCAGGCTACACCTTC.

This clone is a singleton in its sample. The V gene is TRBV2, the J gene TRBJ2-5, with a possible D match to TRBD2 (5 bases). Per the germline V gene, CDR1 is SNHLY and CDR2 is FYNNEI. With 6 bases removed from V and 2 bases from J, the gap between germline ends came to 13 bases. The CDR3 consists of 14 residues. The CDR3 here is CASSMDWQQETQYF. DNA for the CDR3: TGTGCCAGCAGCATGGACTGGCAACAAGAGACCCAGTACTTC.

This chain connects TRBV2 to TRBJ1-4; TRBD1 matches 7 bases. Per germline, CDR1 SNHLY and CDR2 FYNNEI. This CDR3 comprises 14 residues. Trimming took 3 bases from V and 2 from J; bases not matched to a gene: 0. CDR3 sequence (DNA): TGTGCCAGCAGTGAGGACAGGACTAATGAAAAACTGTTTTTT. Translated: CASSEDRTNEKLFF. The full variable domain, completed using reference TRBV2 and TRBJ1-4, is EPEVTQTPSHQVTQMGQEVILRCVPISNHLYFYWYRQILGQKVEFLVSFYNNEISEKSEIFDDQFSVERPDGSNFTLKIRSTKLEDSAMYFCASSEDRTNEKLFFGSGTQLSVL.

The chain recombines TRBV2 with TRBJ1-2, with 8 bases matching TRBD1. With 5 bases clipped from V and 12 bases from J, the junction kept 8 bases outside the gene matches. This CDR3 contains 12 residues. Germline V gene lookup returns CDR1 SNHLY and CDR2 FYNNEI. CDR3 protein: CASSTQGGEHTF. For the CDR3, the DNA is TGTGCCAGCAGTACACAGGGGGGAGAGCACACCTTC. The whole variable domain, filled in from reference TRBV2 and TRBJ1-2, reads EPEVTQTPSHQVTQMGQEVILRCVPISNHLYFYWYRQILGQKVEFLVSFYNNEISEKSEIFDDQFSVERPDGSNFTLKIRSTKLEDSAMYFCASSTQGGEHTFGSGTRLTVV.

This clone showed up just a few times. This chain joins TRBV14 and TRBJ1-5; TRBD1 might be the D (5 bases). The CDR3 has 15 residues. Germline V gene data show CDR1 as SGHDN and CDR2 as FVKESK. Trimming removed 1 base at V and 3 bases at J, with 10 bases between. The CDR3 protein is CASSQGLGDNQPQHF. DNA for the CDR3: TGTGCCAGCAGCCAAGGCTTAGGGGACAATCAGCCCCAGCATTTT.

This clone was counted a few times. The chain combines TRBV5-4 with TRBJ2-1; a possible D gene is TRBD1 (5 bases). This CDR3 contains 14 residues. Per germline, CDR1 SGHNT and CDR2 YYREEE (reference sequence). Trimming took 0 bases from V and 7 from J, leaving 11 bases between them. CDR3 in amino acids: CASSLGSGWNEQFF. CDR3 sequence (DNA): TGTGCCAGCAGCTTGGGTTCAGGGTGGAATGAGCAGTTCTTC.

CDR3: CAWSVRVLDRAYNEQFF. The CDR3 nucleotides read TGTGCCTGGAGTGTACGGGTTTTGGACAGGGCCTACAATGAGCAGTTCTTC. The chain carries TRBV30 and TRBJ2-1, with TRBD1 identical over 8 bases. Germline V gives CDR1 GTSNPN, CDR2 SVGIG (reference sequence). The V segment lost 0 bases and the J segment 2 bases; nucleotides outside the gene matches: 9. The length of the CDR3 is 17 residues. The full variable domain, rest sourced from reference TRBV30 and TRBJ2-1, is SQTIHQWPATLVQPVGSPLSLECTVEGTSNPNLYWYRQAAGRGLQLLFYSVGIGQISSEVPQNLSASRPQDRQFILSSKKLLLSDSGFYLCAWSVRVLDRAYNEQFFGPGTRLTVL.

The rearrangement joins TRBV7-3 to TRBJ2-3; 7 bases align to TRBD2. CDR1 is SGHTA, CDR2 FQGTGA, per germline. Trimming at V came to 5 bases and at J to 2 bases, leaving 7 bases not matched to a gene. This CDR3 region has 15 residues. DNA of the CDR3: TGTGCCAGCAGCCCCGGCGGGGGACCCACAGATACGCAGTATTTT. Its translation is CASSPGGGPTDTQYF. The full variable domain, with the rest looked up from reference TRBV7-3 and TRBJ2-3, is GAGVSQTPSNKVTEKGKYVELRCDPISGHTALYWYRQSLGQGPEFLIYFQGTGAADDSGLPNDRFFAVRPEGSVSTLKIQRTERGDSAVYLCASSPGGGPTDTQYFGPGTRLTVL.

The chain is built from TRBV12-3 or TRBV12-4 and TRBJ1-4; no firm D call. This CDR3 has 13 amino acids. V lost 6 bases, J lost 8 bases, and 13 bases lay in between. CDR3 loop: CASSPGSWEKLFF. The CDR3 bases are TGTGCCAGCAGCCCGGGATCTTGGGAAAAACTGTTTTTT.

This clone turned up a few times. V is TRBV6-6 and J is TRBJ1-2; perhaps TRBD1 as D (5 bases). CDR3 size: 16 residues. Germline V CDR1 and CDR2: MNHNY, SVGAGI (reference sequence). Deletions cut 0 bases from V and 0 bases from J, with 11 bases between. CDR3 in amino acids: CASSYSGGIANYGYTF. In DNA form, the CDR3 reads TGTGCCAGCAGTTACTCCGGGGGAATAGCTAACTATGGCTACACCTTC.

The chain employs TRBV7-6 and TRBJ2-2; maybe TRBD2 (6 bases). The germline V and J ends were trimmed by 1 base and 4 bases, with 19 bases remaining between them. The germline V gene has CDR1 SGHVS and CDR2 FNYEAQ. CDR3 length equals 18 residues. CDR3 residues: CASSLVGGAEQLTGELFF. CDR3 nucleotides: TGTGCCAGCAGCTTAGTGGGGGGAGCTGAACAGCTCACCGGGGAGCTGTTTTTT.

V and J are TRBV7-2 and TRBJ1-3; D not resolved. The V end lost 5 bases, the J end lost 5 bases, and 10 bases lay between the germline ends. In germline, CDR1 is SGHTA, CDR2 FQGNSA. CDR3 size: 13 residues. Here the CDR3 DNA reads TGTGCCAGCAGCCCAGCGTTTAGAAACACCATATATTTT. It yields the protein CASSPAFRNTIYF.

The chain couples TRBV19 to TRBJ1-4; D ambiguous. Germline loops: CDR1 LNHDA, CDR2 SQIVND (reference sequence). CDR3 size: 15 residues. V was pared by 10 bases and J by 8 bases, with 23 bases between. The CDR3 DNA is TGTGCCACCAAAACGCACAGTTTATATAACGAAAAACTGTTTTTT. Protein sequence: CATKTHSLYNEKLFF.

J is TRBJ2-3 and V is TRBV4-1; 8 nucleotides agree with TRBD2. Trimming cost V 1 base and J 9 bases; bases outside gene matches: 21. Germline V gives CDR1 MGHRA, CDR2 YSYEKL. The CDR3 is 19 residues long. CDR3 coding DNA: TGCGCCAGCAGCCAAGGACCCTTTACCCAGCGGGGGCCCCAGGGGACGCAGTATTTT. This encodes CASSQGPFTQRGPQGTQYF.

V is TRBV5-1 and J is TRBJ1-3; D is ambiguous. Trimming took off 4 bases at V and 0 bases at J, with 11 bases between the two ends. CDR3 size: 15 residues. Germline CDR1 SGHRS, CDR2 YFSETQ. Written as DNA, the CDR3 is TGCGCCAGCAGCACGCTGTCCGGCTCTGGAAACACCATATATTTT. Its translation: CASSTLSGSGNTIYF.

The chain links TRBV4-1 to TRBJ1-1; D possibly corresponds to TRBD1 (6 bases). Germline CDR1 and CDR2: MGHRA and YSYEKL. Trimming took 4 bases from V and 1 from J, leaving 16 bases between them. CDR3 length: 16 residues. This chain's CDR3 is CASSPRQGQTNTEAFF. In nucleotides, the CDR3 is TGCGCCAGCAGCCCCCGTCAGGGGCAGACGAACACTGAAGCTTTCTTT.

This rearrangement joins TRBV12-3 or TRBV12-4 to TRBJ1-5; 8 bases match TRBD1. Trimming removed 6 bases from V and 4 bases from J; junction bases left unmatched: 2. The CDR3 totals 13 residues. CDR3 nucleotides: TGTGCCAGCAGCAACAGGGGGAATCAGCCCCAGCATTTT. It is translated as CASSNRGNQPQHF.

This chain links TRBV6-5 with TRBJ1-5; 9 nucleotides line up with TRBD1. CDR3 length: 14 amino acids. V lost 6 bases to trimming and J lost 6 bases; unmatched junction nucleotides: 6. From germline, CDR1 is MNHEY and CDR2 SVGAGI. In nucleotides, the CDR3 is TGTGCCAGCAGCGGACAGGGGATCAGTCAGCCCCAGCATTTT. Its translation: CASSGQGISQPQHF.

The chain combines TRBV2 with TRBJ1-2, with TRBD1 matching over 7 bases. CDR1 SNHLY and CDR2 FYNNEI come from the germline V gene. The trim removed 5 bases at V and 6 bases at J, leaving 12 bases unmatched. The CDR3 loop spans 15 amino acids. The DNA for the CDR3 is TGTGCCAGCAGTCCAGACAGGGATATCTGGAATGGCTACACCTTC. Residues: CASSPDRDIWNGYTF.

This clone has only one observation. J is TRBJ1-1 and V is TRBV19; D is undetermined. Trimming took off 8 bases at V and 6 bases at J, with 16 bases between the two ends. CDR1 and CDR2 from the germline V gene are LNHDA and SQIVND (reference sequence). The CDR3 runs 13 residues. CDR3 in DNA: TGTGCCAGTGCCAGAGGTGCCGTATCTGAAGCTTTCTTT. Translation gives CASARGAVSEAFF.

The J gene is TRBJ1-1, the V gene TRBV19; D gene unclear. Deletions cut 3 bases from V and 0 bases from J, with 14 bases between. There are 16 residues in the CDR3. Germline CDR1 is LNHDA and CDR2 is SQIVND (reference sequence). The CDR3 DNA follows: TGTGCCAGTAGTATGTTGTTTTCATCCATGAACACTGAAGCTTTCTTT. Translated, it gives CASSMLFSSMNTEAFF.

J is TRBJ1-2 and V is TRBV28, with D possibly matching TRBD1 (5 bases). Trimming stripped 7 bases from V and 7 bases from J, with 16 bases between. There are 13 residues in the CDR3. In germline, CDR1 is MDHEN, CDR2 SYDVKM. CDR3 bases: TGTGCCAGCACTCTGGGGGGGTCGTTTGGCTACACCTTC. This encodes CASTLGGSFGYTF.

V and J are TRBV7-9 and TRBJ2-3; TRBD2 matches at 12 bases. J gave up 3 bases and V 7 bases, and 8 bases lay outside the gene matches. There are 16 residues in the CDR3. Per germline, CDR1 SEHNR and CDR2 FQNEAQ (reference sequence). CDR3 in amino acids: CASTRTSGAKTDTQYF. CDR3 sequence (DNA): TGTGCCAGCACGCGGACTAGCGGGGCCAAAACAGATACGCAGTATTTT.